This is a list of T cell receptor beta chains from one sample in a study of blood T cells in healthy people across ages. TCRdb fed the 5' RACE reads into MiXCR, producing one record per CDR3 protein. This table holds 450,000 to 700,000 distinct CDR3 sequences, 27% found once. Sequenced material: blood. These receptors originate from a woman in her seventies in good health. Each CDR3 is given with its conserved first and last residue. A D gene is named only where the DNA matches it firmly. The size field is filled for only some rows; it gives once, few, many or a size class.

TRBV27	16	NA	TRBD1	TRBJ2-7	TGTGCCAGCAGCGGACAGGGCCCCTCTTTCTCCTACGAGCAGTACTTC	CASSGQGPSFSYEQYF
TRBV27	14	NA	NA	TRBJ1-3	TGTGCCAGCAGTCTCCAGGGCGGCGGAAACACCATATATTTT	CASSLQGGGNTIYF
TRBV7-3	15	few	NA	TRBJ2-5	TGTGCCAGCAGCTTAAAGTCGGGGGTCCAAGAGACCCAGTACTTC	CASSLKSGVQETQYF
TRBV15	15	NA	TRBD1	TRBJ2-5	TGTGCCACCAGCAGATTTAAACAGGGGGCCGAGACCCAGTACTTC	CATSRFKQGAETQYF
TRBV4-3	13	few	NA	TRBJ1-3	TGCGCCAGCAGCCAAGGCGGTGGAAACACCATATATTTT	CASSQGGGNTIYF
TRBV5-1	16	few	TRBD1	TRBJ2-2	TGCGCCAGCAGCACGAGGACAGGGGGCGCATCCGGGGAGCTGTTTTTT	CASSTRTGGASGELFF
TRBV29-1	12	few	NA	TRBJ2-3	TGCAGCGTCGATACAGGCACAGATACGCAGTATTTT	CSVDTGTDTQYF
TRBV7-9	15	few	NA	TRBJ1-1	TGTGCCAGCAGCCCCATCCATTTTCGTGACACTGAAGCTTTCTTT	CASSPIHFRDTEAFF
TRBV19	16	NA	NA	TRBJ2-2	TGTGCCAGTAGTATAGCGGACTTCGGTACCACCGGGGAGCTGTTTTTT	CASSIADFGTTGELFF
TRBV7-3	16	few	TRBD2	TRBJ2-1	TGTGCCAGCAGCTTAACGTTGGGACTAGCGGTCGATGAGCAGTTCTTC	CASSLTLGLAVDEQFF
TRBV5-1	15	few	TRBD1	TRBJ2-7	TGCGCCAGCAGCTCGTCCGGGACAGGGGGGTTCGAGCAGTACTTC	CASSSSGTGGFEQYF
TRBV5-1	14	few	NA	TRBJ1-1	TGCGCCAGCAGCGGGGGGACGTCTAACACTGAAGCTTTCTTT	CASSGGTSNTEAFF
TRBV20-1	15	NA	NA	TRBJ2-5	TGCAGTGCTAGAGATGCAACTGGGGGGCGAGAGACCCAGTACTTC	CSARDATGGRETQYF
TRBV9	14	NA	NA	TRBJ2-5	TGTGCCAGCAGCGTAGGAGGGTTCTCCTACGAGCACTACTTC	CASSVGGFSYEHYF
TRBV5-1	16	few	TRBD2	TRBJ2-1	TGCGCCAGCGGCAATCCCACTAGCGGGGGATCCAATGAGCAGTTCTTC	CASGNPTSGGSNEQFF
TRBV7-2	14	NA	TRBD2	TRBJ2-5	TGTGCCAGCAGCTTAGAGAGCGGGGGAGGGACCCAGTACTTC	CASSLESGGGTQYF
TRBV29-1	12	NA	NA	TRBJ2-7	TGCAGCGTTGCCAGGGGTGGCGACGAGCAGTACTTC	CSVARGGDEQYF
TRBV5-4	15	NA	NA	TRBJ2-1	TGTGCCAGCAGCTTTAAAGGGAAGGATCACAATGAGCAGTTCTTC	CASSFKGKDHNEQFF
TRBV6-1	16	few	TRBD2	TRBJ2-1	TGTGCCAGCAGTAAACGTAGCGGGGGGGCCTACAATGAGCAGTTCTTC	CASSKRSGGAYNEQFF
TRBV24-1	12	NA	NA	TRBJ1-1	TGTGCCACCAGTGATTTGGCAGGGAGGGCTTTCTTT	CATSDLAGRAFF
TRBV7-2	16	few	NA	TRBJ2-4	TGTGCCAGCAGCTCTGCCTTGGCCGTCGCCAAAAACATTCAGTACTTC	CASSSALAVAKNIQYF
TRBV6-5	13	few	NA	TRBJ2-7	TGTGCCAGCTCCTCCGGACGAGATTACGAGCAGTACTTC	CASSSGRDYEQYF
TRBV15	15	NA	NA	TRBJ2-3	TGTGCCACCAGTCAGTCGGCTAGCCTCACAGATACGCAGTATTTT	CATSQSASLTDTQYF
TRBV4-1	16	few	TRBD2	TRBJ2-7	TGCGCCAGCAGCCAACCTAGCGGCGGAGTCGACCACGAGCAGTACTTC	CASSQPSGGVDHEQYF
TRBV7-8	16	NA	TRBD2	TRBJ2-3	TGTGCCAGCAGCTCCCGGACTAGCGGGGGGGCAGATACGCAGTATTTT	CASSSRTSGGADTQYF
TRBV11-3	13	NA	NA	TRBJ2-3	TGTGCCAGCAGCTTAGTGAAAGGGGGTACGCAGTATTTT	CASSLVKGGTQYF
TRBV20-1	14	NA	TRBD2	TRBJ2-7	TGCAGTGCCCAAGGACTAGCCAGCTCCTACGAGCAGTACTTC	CSAQGLASSYEQYF
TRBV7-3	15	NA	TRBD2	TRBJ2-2	TGTGCCAGCAGCTTAAGCGGGGGGGCCACCGGGGAGCTGTTTTTT	CASSLSGGATGELFF
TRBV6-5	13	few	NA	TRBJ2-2	TGTGCCAGCAGTGCCGTTGGGCCCGGGGAGCTGTTTTTT	CASSAVGPGELFF
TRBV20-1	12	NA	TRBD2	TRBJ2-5	TGCAGTGCGTGGACTAGTCCGGAGACCCAGTACTTC	CSAWTSPETQYF
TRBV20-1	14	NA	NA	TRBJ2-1	TGCAGTGTGTCATTCCTCAACTCCTACAATGAGCAGTTCTTC	CSVSFLNSYNEQFF
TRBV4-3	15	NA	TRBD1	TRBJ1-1	TGCGCCAGCAGCCCTTGGACAGGTATCGGGATTGAAGCTTTCTTT	CASSPWTGIGIEAFF
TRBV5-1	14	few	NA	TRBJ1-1	TGCGCCAGCAGCCCTGGGTCTGTGAACACTGAAGCTTTCTTT	CASSPGSVNTEAFF
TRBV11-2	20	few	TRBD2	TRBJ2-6	TGTGCCAGCAGCCGCTTGGAGCGGGGGCCCCTACTCTCTGGGGCCAACGTCCTGACTTTC	CASSRLERGPLLSGANVLTF
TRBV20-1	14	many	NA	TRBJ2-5	TGCAGTGCTAGTGGGACTCCTCTGGGGGAGACCCAGTACTTC	CSASGTPLGETQYF
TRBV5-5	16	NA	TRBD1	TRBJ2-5	TGTGCCAGCAGTTCCGGGACAGATCTACACCAAGAGACCCAGTACTTC	CASSSGTDLHQETQYF
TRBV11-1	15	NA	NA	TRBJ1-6	TGTGCCAGCAGCTTAACAGGCATCGCCAATTCACCCCTCCACTTT	CASSLTGIANSPLHF
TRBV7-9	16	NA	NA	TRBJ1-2	TGTGCCGGCAGCCCGAGCGGGCAGGTGGGAACCTATCGCTACACCTTC	CAGSPSGQVGTYRYTF
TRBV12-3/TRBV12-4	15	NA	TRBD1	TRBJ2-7	TGTGCCAGCAGTATCACGGGACAGGGATCCTACGAGCAGTACTTC	CASSITGQGSYEQYF
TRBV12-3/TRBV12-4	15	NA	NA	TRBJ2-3	TGTGCCAGCAGCCCAATCATCTCTAGCACAGATACGCAGTATTTT	CASSPIISSTDTQYF
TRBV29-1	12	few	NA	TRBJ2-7	TGCAGCGTTGAGCCCCCAGGCTACGAGCAGTACTTC	CSVEPPGYEQYF
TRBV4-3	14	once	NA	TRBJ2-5	TGCGCCAGCAGCCAAGAGAGGTCACAAGAGACCCAGTACTTC	CASSQERSQETQYF
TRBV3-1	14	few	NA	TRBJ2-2	TGTGCCAGCAGTGTGGAGGGGCGGGCCGGGGAGCTGTTTTTT	CASSVEGRAGELFF
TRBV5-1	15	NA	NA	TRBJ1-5	TGCGCCAGCAGCCTCTCCGGGGCCAGCGGGGAGCCCCAGCATTTT	CASSLSGASGEPQHF
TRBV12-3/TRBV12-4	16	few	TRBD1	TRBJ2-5	TGTGCCAGCGACGGCCGGGACAGGGGGCTTCGTGAGACCCAGTACTTC	CASDGRDRGLRETQYF
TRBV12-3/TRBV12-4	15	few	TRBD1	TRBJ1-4	TGTGCCAGCAGTTCACGACAGGGGGTGGACGAAAAACTGTTTTTT	CASSSRQGVDEKLFF
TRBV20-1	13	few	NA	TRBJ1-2	TGCAGTGCTAGAGATCCGGGGGCAAGTGGCTACACCTTC	CSARDPGASGYTF
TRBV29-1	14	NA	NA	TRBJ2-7	TGCAGCGTTGAAGGCTTGACCCCAAGAGGCGAGCAGTACTTC	CSVEGLTPRGEQYF
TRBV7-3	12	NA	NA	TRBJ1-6	TGTGCCAGCAGCTTACCTAATTCACCCCTCCACTTT	CASSLPNSPLHF
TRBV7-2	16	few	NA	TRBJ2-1	TGTGCCAGCAGCTTAGTAGGAAAGGCTTACTACAATGAGCAGTTCTTC	CASSLVGKAYYNEQFF
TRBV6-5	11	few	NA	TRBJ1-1	TGTGCCAGCAGTAAAGGTACTGAAGCTTTCTTT	CASSKGTEAFF
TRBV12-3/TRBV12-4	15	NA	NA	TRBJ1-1	TGTGCCAGCAGTCCCCGGGGGGTTATGAACACTGAAGCTTTCTTT	CASSPRGVMNTEAFF
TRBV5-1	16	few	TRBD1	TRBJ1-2	TGCGCCAGCAGCCAATTCCCGGGACAGGGAATCTATGGCTACACCTTC	CASSQFPGQGIYGYTF
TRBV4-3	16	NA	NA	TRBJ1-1	TGCGCCAGCAGCCAAGATAACGCAGGGTGGAACACTGAAGCTTTCTTT	CASSQDNAGWNTEAFF
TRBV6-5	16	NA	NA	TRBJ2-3	TGTGCCAGCAGGCCTGGTGGAAGGGGGTCTTCAAATACGCAGTATTTT	CASRPGGRGSSNTQYF